Here is one T cell receptor beta chain with its context. This clonotype has a handful of counts. There is no known antigen for this receptor. Base qualities were left out, and no much larger clone turns up one base away. V has 5 bases trimmed and J has 3 bases trimmed; junction bases matching no gene number 6. Measured from the cysteine to the phenylalanine, the CDR3 is 15 residues long. Only the CDR3 DNA is retained, 45 bases long and in frame from the first base. The germline V gene yields WSHSY for CDR1 and SAAADI for CDR2. Libraries were made using 5' RACE. TCRdb names Illumina MiSeq as the instrument used. TCRdb reran the public reads through fastp at Q25 and MiXCR, keeping productive beta chains. Records with the same CDR3 protein are collapsed into one entry carrying the most frequent genes and DNA. Present in this sample are about 64,000 distinct CDR3 sequences, approximately 21% of which were seen just once. The leading ten clones occupy about 1.5% of the sample.

This entry comes from a study of HIV-infected patients and healthy controls (dated by TCRdb to 2013 to 2014). This chain joins TRBV10-2 to TRBJ1-2, with 10 middle bases fitting TRBD1. Input material: CD4+ T cells from blood. The receptor was isolated from a human donor in good health. The CDR3 has the sequence CASSLGQGDHYGYTF. The DNA sequence is TGCGCCAGCAGTCTCGGACAGGGGGATCACTATGGCTACACCTTC.